This T cell receptor beta chain was sequenced for a study of blood T cell repertoires in COVID-19. Per the study methods: Cell counts per sample came from amplifying reference gene primers. The repertoire was sequenced with immunoSEQ multiplex PCR; TCRdb's copy has only in-frame clones and lacks some. V, J and clone size were drawn from that table, and D and trimming were deduced from the DNA. Of some 16,000 clones listed, 70% to 90% are singletons. The CDR3 runs 16 residues. V lost 1 base to trimming and J lost 6 bases; unmatched junction nucleotides: 8. CDR1 and CDR2 from the germline V gene are LGHNA and YNFKEQ. This clone has more than one count but fewer than ten.

Sample: peripheral blood. The sequence was obtained from a man aged 70 or older in a cohort sampled during active COVID-19. This chain links TRBV4-2 with TRBJ1-5; TRBD1 matches 8 bases. The CDR3 DNA sequence: TGTGCCAGCAGCCAAGCCGGGACAGGTAGTAGTCAGCCCCAGCATTTT. This sequence encodes CASSQAGTGSSQPQHF.